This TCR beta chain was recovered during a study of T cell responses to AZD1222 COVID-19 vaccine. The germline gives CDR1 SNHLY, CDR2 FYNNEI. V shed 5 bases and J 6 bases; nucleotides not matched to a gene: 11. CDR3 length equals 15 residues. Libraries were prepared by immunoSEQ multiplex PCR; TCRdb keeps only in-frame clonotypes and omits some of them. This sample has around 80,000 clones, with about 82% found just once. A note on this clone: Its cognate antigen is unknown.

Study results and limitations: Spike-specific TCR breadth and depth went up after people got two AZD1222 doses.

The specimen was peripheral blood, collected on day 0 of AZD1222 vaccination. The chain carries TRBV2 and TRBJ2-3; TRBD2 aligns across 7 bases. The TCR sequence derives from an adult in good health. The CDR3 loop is CASSPLAGEYDTQYF. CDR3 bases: TGTGCCAGCAGTCCTTTGGCGGGAGAATATGATACGCAGTATTTT. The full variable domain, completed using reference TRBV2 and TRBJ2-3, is EPEVTQTPSHQVTQMGQEVILRCVPISNHLYFYWYRQILGQKVEFLVSFYNNEISEKSEIFDDQFSVERPDGSNFTLKIRSTKLEDSAMYFCASSPLAGEYDTQYFGPGTRLTVL.